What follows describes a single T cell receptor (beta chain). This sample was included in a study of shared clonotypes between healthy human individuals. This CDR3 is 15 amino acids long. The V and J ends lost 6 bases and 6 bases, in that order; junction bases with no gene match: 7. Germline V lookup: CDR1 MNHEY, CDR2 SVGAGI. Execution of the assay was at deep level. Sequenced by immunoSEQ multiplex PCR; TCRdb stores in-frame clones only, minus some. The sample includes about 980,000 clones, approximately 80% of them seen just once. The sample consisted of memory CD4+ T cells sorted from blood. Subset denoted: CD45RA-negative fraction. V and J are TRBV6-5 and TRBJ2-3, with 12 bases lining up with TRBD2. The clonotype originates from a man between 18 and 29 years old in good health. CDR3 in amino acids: CASRQTSGRLDTQYF. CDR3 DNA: TGTGCCAGCAGACAGACTAGCGGGAGATTGGATACGCAGTATTTT.